The source of this T cell receptor beta chain is a study of cytomegalovirus exposure and HLA in healthy donors. V shed 3 bases and J 4 bases; nucleotides not matched to a gene: 18. Germline CDR1 reads SGHRS; CDR2 reads YFSETQ. This CDR3 is built from 19 residues. As for this clone: Its specificity is not known.

Data came from immunoSEQ multiplex PCR; TCRdb stores just in-frame clones and leaves some out. Counted here are tens of thousands of clones, 95% to 98% occurring once; the ten biggest clones make up roughly 0.82%. Whole-study findings and limits: Altogether, more than 150 TCR beta chains were recorded as cytomegalovirus-associated. TCR clusters originating in the first cohort tended to co-occur in the roughly 130 validation repertoires, according to a later analysis. Most TCRs appeared rarely, but some public TCRs recurred in many donors. Three CMV-associated chains proved CMV antigen-specific in vitro.

The origin of this receptor is a man between 18 and 35 years old in good health and CMV-seronegative. The chain joins TRBV5-1 to TRBJ2-7; TRBD1 aligns across 11 bases. The specimen was PBMCs. Here the CDR3 reads CASSSPKTGTGGFTYEQYF. CDR3 sequence (DNA): TGCGCCAGCAGCTCCCCAAAAACAGGGACAGGGGGGTTTACGTACGAGCAGTACTTC.